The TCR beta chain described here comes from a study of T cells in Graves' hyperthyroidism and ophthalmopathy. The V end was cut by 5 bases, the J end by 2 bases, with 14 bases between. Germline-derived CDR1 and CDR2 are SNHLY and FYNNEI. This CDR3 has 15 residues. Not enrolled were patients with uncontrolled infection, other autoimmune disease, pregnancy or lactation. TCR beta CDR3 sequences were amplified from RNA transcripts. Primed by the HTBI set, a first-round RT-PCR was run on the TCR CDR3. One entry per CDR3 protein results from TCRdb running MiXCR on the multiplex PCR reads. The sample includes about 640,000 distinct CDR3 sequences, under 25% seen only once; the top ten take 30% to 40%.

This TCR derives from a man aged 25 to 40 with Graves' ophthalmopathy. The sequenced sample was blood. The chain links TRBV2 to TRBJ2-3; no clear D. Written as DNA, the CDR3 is TGTGCCAGCAGTCCATCGACCCCAGTCACAGATACGCAGTATTTT. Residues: CASSPSTPVTDTQYF.